This section outlines one TCR beta chain sequence together with its context. Its antigen is as yet unknown. This CDR3 is 13 amino acids long. CDR1 is MDHEN, CDR2 SYDVKM, per germline. Deletions cut 6 bases from V and 2 bases from J, with 10 bases between. This sample stems from a study of cytomegalovirus exposure and HLA in healthy donors. Study findings and constraints: Further analysis was carried out later, and it showed several of the most significant clusters appearing linked to common viral pathogens. Most observed TCR sequences were rare, whereas some public TCRs were detected in many donors. CMV serostatus was the sole immune exposure data available. For TCR beta chains, V- and J-gene trimming was later linked to a missense DCLRE1C variant.

The PCR was carried out with 60 Vbeta primers and 13 Jbeta primers. TCRdb's copy holds only in-frame clones and misses some; the assay was immunoSEQ multiplex PCR. This sample carries about 150,000 clones, about 70% of them seen once, and the ten largest clones take around 3%. The source material was PBMCs. The V gene is TRBV28, the J gene TRBJ2-5; no reliable D call. The receptor was isolated from a male donor in good health and CMV-seronegative. In DNA form, the CDR3 reads TGTGCCAGCAGCCTCCGCGGACAAGAGACCCAGTACTTC. Amino acid sequence: CASSLRGQETQYF. The full variable domain, its missing parts supplied by reference TRBV28 and TRBJ2-5, is DVKVTQSSRYLVKRTGEKVFLECVQDMDHENMFWYRQDPGLGLRLIYFSYDVKMKEKGDIPEGYSVSREKKERFSLILESASTNQTSMYLCASSLRGQETQYFGPGTRLLVL.